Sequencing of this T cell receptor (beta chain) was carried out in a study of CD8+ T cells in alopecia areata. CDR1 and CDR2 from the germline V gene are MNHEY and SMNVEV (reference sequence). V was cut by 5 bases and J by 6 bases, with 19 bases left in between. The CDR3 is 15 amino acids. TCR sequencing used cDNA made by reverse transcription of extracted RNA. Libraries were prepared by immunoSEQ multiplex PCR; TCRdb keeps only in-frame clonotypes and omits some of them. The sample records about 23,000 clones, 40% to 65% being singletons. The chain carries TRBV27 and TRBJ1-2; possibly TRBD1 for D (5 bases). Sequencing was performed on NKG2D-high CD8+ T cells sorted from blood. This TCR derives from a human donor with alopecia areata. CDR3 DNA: TGTGCCAGCAGTAGGGGCCAGGAGGACGGGAATGGCTACACCTTC. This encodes CASSRGQEDGNGYTF.